Listed below are T cell receptor beta chains from one sample, sequenced in a study of blood T cell repertoires in COVID-19. Some clones are missing from TCRdb's copy, which holds only in-frame ones; the method was immunoSEQ multiplex PCR. Of about 270,000 clones detected, about 88% appear once; the ten largest clones hold less than 3%. Sequencing was carried out using PBMCs or T cells enriched from blood (not recorded which). The origin of the receptors is a woman aged 45-59 years who had recovered from COVID-19. Each CDR3 is given with its conserved first and last residue. D genes are given only for firm matches. Expanded clones are given a class, and other clones once, few, many or no size at all.

- TRBJ2-1 - 19 TRBV4-2 CASSQDPLGPKETYNEQFF TGTGCCAGCAGCCAAGATCCGCTAGGCCCGAAAGAAACCTACAATGAGCAGTTCTTC
TRBD2 TRBJ2-7 once 12 TRBV20-1 CSASRGGREQYF TGCAGTGCTAGTCGCGGGGGGCGTGAGCAGTACTTC
TRBD1 TRBJ1-5 - 16 TRBV30 CAWSVYNRGSNQPQHF TGTGCCTGGAGTGTTTATAACAGGGGTAGCAATCAGCCCCAGCATTTT
- TRBJ2-7 once 10 TRBV9 CARHESEQYF TGTGCCAGACACGAAAGCGAGCAGTACTTC
- TRBJ1-2 - 14 TRBV4-3 CASSQAGTSYGYTF TGCGCCAGCAGCCAAGCCGGGACAAGCTATGGCTACACCTTC
TRBD1 TRBJ1-5 - 15 TRBV5-5 CASNRDRDINQPQHF TGTGCCAGCAACCGGGACAGGGATATCAATCAGCCCCAGCATTTT
TRBD1 TRBJ2-7 - 14 TRBV18 CASSPPTGTYEQYF TGTGCCAGCTCACCGCCGACAGGGACCTACGAGCAGTACTTC
TRBD2 TRBJ2-1 - 16 TRBV12-5 CASGSVPSGRAPEQFF TGTGCTAGTGGTTCAGTTCCTAGCGGGAGGGCCCCTGAGCAGTTCTTC
TRBD2 TRBJ2-3 - 17 TRBV5-4 CASSFGTSGRARDTQYF TGTGCCAGCAGCTTCGGGACTAGCGGGAGGGCCCGGGATACGCAGTATTTT
- TRBJ2-1 - 13 TRBV30 CAWSQGSYNEQFF TGTGCCTGGAGTCAGGGGTCCTACAATGAGCAGTTCTTC
- TRBJ1-6 - 15 TRBV10-3 CAISEGGDYNSPLHF TGTGCCATCAGTGAAGGGGGGGACTATAATTCACCCCTCCACTTT
- TRBJ1-1 - 14 TRBV19 CASSLPGGATEAFF TGTGCCAGTAGCCTACCGGGAGGGGCCACTGAAGCTTTCTTT
- TRBJ2-1 - 12 TRBV11-3 CASSPEGYEQFF TGTGCCAGCAGCCCTGAGGGCTATGAGCAGTTCTTC
- TRBJ1-5 - 15 TRBV23-1 CASVRTKQYDQPQHF TGCGCCAGCGTTCGTACCAAGCAATACGATCAGCCCCAGCATTTT
- TRBJ1-1 - 15 TRBV5-6 CASSPVRDMNTEAFF TGTGCCAGCAGCCCCGTTCGGGACATGAACACTGAAGCTTTCTTT
- TRBJ1-2 once 14 TRBV27 CASSSVRGGDGYTF TGTGCCAGCAGTTCCGTCCGGGGGGGGGATGGCTACACCTTC
TRBD1 TRBJ1-6 few 14 TRBV10-3 CATQMGQFNSPLHF TGTGCCACCCAAATGGGACAGTTCAATTCACCCCTCCACTTT
- TRBJ1-1 once 14 TRBV7-2 CASSFGQMNTEAFF TGTGCCAGCAGCTTTGGACAGATGAACACTGAAGCTTTCTTT
- TRBJ2-2 - 16 TRBV5-8 CASREPPGVNTGELFF TGTGCCAGCAGGGAACCCCCCGGGGTGAACACCGGGGAGCTGTTTTTT
- TRBJ2-5 - 11 TRBV20-1 CSAGEEETQYF TGCAGTGCTGGGGAGGAAGAGACCCAGTACTTC
TRBD2 TRBJ2-2 - 14 TRBV28 CASTRGRNTGELFF TGTGCCAGCACCCGCGGGAGGAACACCGGGGAGCTGTTTTTT
TRBD2 TRBJ2-7 - 16 TRBV7-6 CASSLDGSGSAYEQYF TGTGCCAGCAGCTTAGATGGAAGCGGGAGCGCCTACGAGCAGTACTTC
- TRBJ2-7 - 13 TRBV11-1 CASSLAGSYEQYF TGTGCCAGCAGCTTAGCCGGGAGCTACGAGCAGTACTTC
- TRBJ1-1 - 15 TRBV4-2 CASSQDPDRDREAFF TGTGCCAGCAGCCAAGATCCCGACAGAGACCGTGAAGCTTTCTTT
TRBD1 TRBJ1-5 - 17 TRBV24-1 CATSGAGTGTSNQPQHF TGTGCCACCAGTGGTGCCGGGACAGGTACCAGCAATCAGCCCCAGCATTTT
- TRBJ1-2 - 14 TRBV5-4 CASSFGQRNYGYTF TGTGCCAGCAGCTTCGGACAGAGGAACTATGGCTACACCTTC
- TRBJ2-7 - 13 TRBV28 CASSPPGSYEQYF TGTGCCAGCAGTCCTCCCGGGAGCTACGAGCAGTACTTC
- TRBJ1-4 once 16 TRBV9 CASSVDRDRTNEKLFF TGTGCCAGCAGCGTAGACAGGGACCGAACTAATGAAAAACTGTTTTTT
TRBD1 TRBJ2-7 - 16 TRBV7-2 CASSLAGTGGMYEQYF TGTGCCAGCAGCTTAGCGGGGACAGGGGGCATGTACGAGCAGTACTTC
TRBD2 TRBJ2-1 once 15 TRBV27 CASSFLREVSNEQFF TGTGCCAGCAGTTTTCTCCGGGAGGTCTCAAATGAGCAGTTCTTC
- TRBJ1-5 - 16 TRBV30 CAWSVSVAAGNQPQHF TGTGCCTGGAGTGTTTCCGTGGCCGCGGGAAATCAGCCCCAGCATTTT
- TRBJ2-5 once 13 TRBV7-6 CASSLQGWETQYF TGTGCCAGCAGCTTACAGGGTTGGGAGACCCAGTACTTC
TRBD1 TRBJ1-1 few 14 TRBV5-1 CASSLSRQGTEAFF TGCGCCAGCAGCTTGAGCCGACAGGGCACTGAAGCTTTCTTT
- TRBJ2-3 - 16 TRBV6-1 CASSEERSVFLDTQYF TGTGCCAGCAGTGAAGAGAGATCTGTGTTCCTCGATACGCAGTATTTT
- TRBJ2-2 - 14 TRBV4-2 CASSQEIQARELFF TGTGCCAGCAGCCAAGAGATCCAGGCGCGGGAGCTGTTTTTT
TRBD1 TRBJ1-2 - 13 TRBV9 CASSETGGNGYTF TGTGCCAGCAGCGAGACAGGGGGGAATGGCTACACCTTC
TRBD2 TRBJ2-1 - 13 TRBV6-2/TRBV6-3 CASSYAGGNEQFF TGTGCCAGCAGTTATGCGGGAGGGAATGAGCAGTTCTTC
- TRBJ2-3 - 16 TRBV19 CASSRTARGNTDTQYF TGTGCCAGTAGTAGGACTGCGAGGGGGAACACAGATACGCAGTATTTT
TRBD2 TRBJ2-5 once 18 TRBV7-9 CASSYQSTRDYKQETQYF TGTGCCAGCAGCTACCAATCTACCCGGGACTACAAACAAGAGACCCAGTACTTC